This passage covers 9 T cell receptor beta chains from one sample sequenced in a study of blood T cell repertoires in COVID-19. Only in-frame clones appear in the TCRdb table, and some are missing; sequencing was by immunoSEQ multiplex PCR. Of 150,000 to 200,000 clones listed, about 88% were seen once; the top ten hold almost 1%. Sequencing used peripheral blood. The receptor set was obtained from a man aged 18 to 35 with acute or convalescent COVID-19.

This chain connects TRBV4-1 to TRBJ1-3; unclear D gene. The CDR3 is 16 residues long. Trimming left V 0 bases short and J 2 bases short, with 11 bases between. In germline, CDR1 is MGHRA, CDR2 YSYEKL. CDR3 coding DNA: TGCGCCAGCAGCCAAGAGGACTGGGTCGCTGGAAACACCATATATTTT. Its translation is CASSQEDWVAGNTIYF.

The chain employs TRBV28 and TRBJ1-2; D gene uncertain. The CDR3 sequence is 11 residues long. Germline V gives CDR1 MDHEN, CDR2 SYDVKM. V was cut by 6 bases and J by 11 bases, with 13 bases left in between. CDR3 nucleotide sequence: TGTGCCAGCAGCAAGTTTGGCCAGTACACCTTC. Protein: CASSKFGQYTF.

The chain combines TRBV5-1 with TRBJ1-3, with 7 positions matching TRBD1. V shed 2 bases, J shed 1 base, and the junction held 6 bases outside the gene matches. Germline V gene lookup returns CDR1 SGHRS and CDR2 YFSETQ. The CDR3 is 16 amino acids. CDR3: CASSFGQAASGNTIYF. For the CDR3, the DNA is TGCGCCAGCAGCTTCGGACAGGCCGCATCTGGAAACACCATATATTTT.

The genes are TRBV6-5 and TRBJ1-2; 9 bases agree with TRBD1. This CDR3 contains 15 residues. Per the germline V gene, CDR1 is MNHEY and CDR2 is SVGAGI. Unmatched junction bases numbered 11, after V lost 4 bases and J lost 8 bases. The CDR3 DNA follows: TGTGCCAGCAGTTCCTCAAGGACAGGGGCTGGCGGCTACACCTTC. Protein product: CASSSSRTGAGGYTF.

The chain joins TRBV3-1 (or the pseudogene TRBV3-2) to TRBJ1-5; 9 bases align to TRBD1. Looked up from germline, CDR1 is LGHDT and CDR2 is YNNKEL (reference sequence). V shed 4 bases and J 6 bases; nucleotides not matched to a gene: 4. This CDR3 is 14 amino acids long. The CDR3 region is CASSPGQGGQPQHF. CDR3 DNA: TGTGCCAGCAGCCCGGGACAGGGAGGTCAGCCCCAGCATTTT.

The CDR3 sequence: CASSSGTGGSPLHF. For the CDR3, the DNA is TGTGCCAGCAGCTCCGGGACAGGAGGCTCACCCCTCCACTTT. The chain employs TRBV11-1 and TRBJ1-6, with 8 bases aligning to TRBD1. The V gene's germline CDR1 is SGHAT and CDR2 FQDESV (reference sequence). CDR3 length equals 14 residues. J was trimmed by 10 bases and V by 4 bases; bases with no gene match: 6.

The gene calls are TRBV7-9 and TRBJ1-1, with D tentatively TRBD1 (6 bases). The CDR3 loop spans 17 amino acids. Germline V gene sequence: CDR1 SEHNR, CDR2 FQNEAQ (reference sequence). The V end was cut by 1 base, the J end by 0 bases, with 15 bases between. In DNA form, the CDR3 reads TGTGCCAGCAGCTTAGTGCGGGGGGCAGGTATGAACACTGAAGCTTTCTTT. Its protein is CASSLVRGAGMNTEAFF.

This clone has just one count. The CDR3 nucleotides read TGTGCCAGCAGCGTCACCCCAAGGGAGGACATTCAGTACTTC. It encodes CASSVTPREDIQYF. This chain joins TRBV7-9 and TRBJ2-4, with D maybe TRBD2 (6 bases). The germline gives CDR1 SEHNR, CDR2 FQNEAQ (reference sequence). The length of the CDR3 is 14 residues. V dropped 5 bases and J dropped 8 bases, with 16 bases sitting between them.

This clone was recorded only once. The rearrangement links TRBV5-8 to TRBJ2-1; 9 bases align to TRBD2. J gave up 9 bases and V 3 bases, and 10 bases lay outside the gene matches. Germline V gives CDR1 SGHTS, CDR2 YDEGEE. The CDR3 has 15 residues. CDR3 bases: TGTGCCAGCAGCTCCTCCAGCGGGGGGCAGGTTGAGCAGTTCTTC. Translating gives CASSSSSGGQVEQFF.